One and the same sample provided the 18 T cell receptor beta chains below, sequenced in a study of OX40 agonist ivuxolimab in advanced cancers. The data were produced by immunoSEQ multiplex PCR, yet TCRdb's version contains in-frame clones alone and is incomplete. Of tens of thousands of clones in the sample, approximately 75% were seen once. The source material was CD4+ or CD8+ T cells sorted from blood, sampled in a trial of the OX40 agonist ivuxolimab. Source of these receptors: an adult with an advanced solid tumor such as melanoma, head and neck, liver or kidney cancer.

The genes are TRBV6-1 and TRBJ2-3; tentative D call: TRBD2 (5 bases). The germline V and J ends were trimmed by 5 bases and 7 bases, with 10 bases remaining between them. Germline loops: CDR1 MNHNS, CDR2 SASEGT. The CDR3 length is 12 residues. Here the CDR3 DNA reads TGTGCCAGCAGTAGCGGTACGAATACGCAGTATTTT. This encodes CASSSGTNTQYF.

The CDR3 region has the DNA TGTGCCAGCAGTTACCGACAGGGGGTGGCTCAAGGGAAAGGCTACACCTTC. This encodes CASSYRQGVAQGKGYTF. The chain has TRBV27 and TRBJ1-2; 9 positions match TRBD1. This CDR3 spans 17 amino acids. J lost 8 bases, V lost 4 bases, and 17 bases had no gene match. Germline V lookup: CDR1 MNHEY, CDR2 SMNVEV (reference sequence).

J is TRBJ2-7 and V is TRBV7-6, with 10 positions matching TRBD2. The CDR3 contains 15 residues. Germline values: CDR1 SGHVS, CDR2 FNYEAQ. V trimming: 5 bases; J trimming: 5 bases; junction bases outside the gene matches: 9. CDR3 loop: CASSVESGGAHEQYF. CDR3 nucleotide sequence: TGTGCCAGCAGCGTTGAAAGCGGGGGGGCACACGAGCAGTACTTC.

The chain couples TRBV5-1 to TRBJ1-5, with TRBD1 identical over 8 bases. CDR3 size: 15 residues. The junction had 10 bases not matched to a gene; V was cut back by 4 bases and J by 7 bases. Germline V CDR1 and CDR2: SGHRS, YFSETQ. The CDR3 region has the DNA TGCGCCAGCAGCCCGGAGCAGGGGGCGGGGCAGCCCCAGCATTTT. The encoded protein is CASSPEQGAGQPQHF.

The chain joins TRBV5-4 to TRBJ2-7; 11 positions agree with TRBD1. Trimming took 4 bases from V and 2 from J; bases not matched to a gene: 5. Germline V gene sequence: CDR1 SGHNT, CDR2 YYREEE (reference sequence). This CDR3 is built from 15 residues. CDR3 nucleotide sequence: TGTGCCAGCAGCGAACCGGGACAGGGGGCCTACGAGCAGTACTTC. Amino acids: CASSEPGQGAYEQYF.

The chain links TRBV6-1 to TRBJ1-2, with 9 bases lining up with TRBD1. The V and J ends lost 7 bases and 6 bases, in that order; junction bases with no gene match: 9. Germline V CDR1 and CDR2: MNHNS, SASEGT. The CDR3 has 14 amino acids. CDR3 sequence: CASTRTGEVDGYTF. The CDR3 DNA reads TGTGCCAGCACCCGGACAGGGGAGGTGGATGGCTACACCTTC.

The count of this clone is one. V is TRBV9 and J is TRBJ1-3; TRBD1 agrees at 8 bases. The germline V gene has CDR1 SGDLS and CDR2 YYNGEE. The V gene end was trimmed by 0 bases and the J gene end by 0 bases; junction bases not matched to a gene: 2. The CDR3 covers 16 residues. CDR3 amino acids: CASSVGTGGSGNTIYF. The CDR3 region has the DNA TGTGCCAGCAGCGTAGGTACAGGGGGCTCTGGAAACACCATATATTTT.

The chain couples TRBV7-2 to TRBJ2-2; D call uncertain. The germline V gene encodes CDR1 SGHTA and CDR2 FQGNSA. CDR3 length: 16 amino acids. The V gene lost 2 bases and the J gene lost 1 base, with 11 bases spanning the gap. Written as DNA, the CDR3 is TGTGCCAGCAGCTTAACGCCTCCAGGGAACACCGGGGAGCTGTTTTTT. It yields the protein CASSLTPPGNTGELFF.

The count of this clone is one. The chain has TRBV29-1 and TRBJ2-7; D is tentatively TRBD1 or TRBD2 (6 bases each). CDR3 length equals 12 residues. Germline CDR1 reads SQVTM; CDR2 reads ANQGSEA. Trimming took off 7 bases at V and 4 bases at J, with 14 bases between the two ends. Here the CDR3 DNA reads TGCAGCGCCGAGGGGGGAGGTTACGAGCAGTACTTC. It codes for CSAEGGGYEQYF.

This chain connects TRBV5-6 to TRBJ2-7, with TRBD2 as a possible D gene (6 bases). CDR3 length: 15 amino acids. The V gene lost 4 bases and the J gene lost 3 bases, with 17 bases spanning the gap. Germline V gene sequence: CDR1 SGHDT, CDR2 YYEEEE. The CDR3 protein is CASSPGGEVSYEQYF. CDR3 nucleotides: TGTGCCAGCAGCCCTGGTGGGGAGGTCAGCTACGAGCAGTACTTC.

The chain has TRBV5-8 and TRBJ1-6, with D perhaps TRBD1 (5 bases). V gave up 3 bases and J gave up 3 bases, with 10 bases separating them. The CDR3 is made up of 15 amino acids. Germline V gene sequence: CDR1 SGHTS, CDR2 YDEGEE. CDR3 loop: CASSSGQSYNSPLHF. The CDR3 nucleotides read TGTGCCAGCAGCTCAGGGCAGAGCTATAATTCACCCCTCCACTTT.

V is TRBV18 and J is TRBJ2-7, with D perhaps matching TRBD1 (5 bases). V shed 6 bases and J shed 6 bases, with 12 bases lying between them. CDR1 is KGHSH and CDR2 is LQKENI in the germline V gene. The CDR3 spans 12 residues. CDR3 in amino acids: CASSPDTLEQYF. In nucleotides, the CDR3 is TGTGCCAGCTCTCCGGACACCCTCGAGCAGTACTTC.

The CDR3 bases are TGTGCCAGCTCACCAAAGCCCCCTAGCGGGGCTAGCACAGATACGCAGTATTTT. This translates into CASSPKPPSGASTDTQYF. The J gene is TRBJ2-3, the V gene TRBV18; 9 bases match TRBD2. CDR1 KGHSH and CDR2 LQKENI come from the germline V gene. CDR3 size: 18 residues. With 2 bases clipped from V and 0 bases from J, the junction kept 9 bases outside the gene matches.

The V gene is TRBV28, the J gene TRBJ2-7; 7 nucleotides line up with TRBD1. Germline values: CDR1 MDHEN, CDR2 SYDVKM. The CDR3 is 14 amino acids. V shed 6 bases and J 3 bases; nucleotides not matched to a gene: 8. CDR3: CASSRRGIGYEQYF. The CDR3 DNA reads as TGTGCCAGCAGCCGCAGGGGGATCGGCTACGAGCAGTACTTC.

The V and J genes are TRBV29-1 and TRBJ2-1; tentatively, D is TRBD2 (6 bases). The length of the CDR3 is 13 residues. Per the germline V gene, CDR1 is SQVTM and CDR2 is ANQGSEA. V lost 8 bases and J lost 8, with 19 bases in between. Here the CDR3 reads CSFSGVTPYEQFF. The CDR3 DNA is TGCAGCTTTTCGGGAGTCACTCCATATGAGCAGTTCTTC.

The gene calls are TRBV2 and TRBJ1-6, with D unclear. The V gene's germline CDR1 is SNHLY and CDR2 FYNNEI. The CDR3 covers 15 residues. The V gene lost 3 bases and the J gene lost 0 bases, with 6 bases spanning the gap. CDR3 sequence reads: CASSEASSYNSPLHF. In DNA, the CDR3 is TGTGCCAGCAGTGAGGCAAGCTCCTATAATTCACCCCTCCACTTT.

V gene TRBV5-1 combines with J gene TRBJ2-5; 7 bases line up with TRBD2. Trimming at V came to 2 bases and at J to 1 base, leaving 5 bases not matched to a gene. Looked up from germline, CDR1 is SGHRS and CDR2 is YFSETQ. The CDR3 runs 15 residues. CDR3 sequence: CASSLVAGVQETQYF. The CDR3 bases are TGCGCCAGCAGCTTAGTAGCGGGTGTCCAAGAGACCCAGTACTTC.

In nucleotides, the CDR3 is TGTGCCAGCAGCCTTGGGGCTAGCGGGGGCACAGATACGCAGTATTTT. Its protein is CASSLGASGGTDTQYF. The chain uses TRBV7-9 and TRBJ2-3; 9 nucleotides align to TRBD2. The germline CDR1 and CDR2 sequences are SEHNR and FQNEAQ (reference sequence). J lost 1 base, V lost 5 bases, and 7 bases had no gene match. CDR3 length: 16 residues.